The 21 T cell receptor beta chains listed next were all sequenced from one sample in a study of T-cell reconstitution after alpha-beta-depleted transplantation in children. Molecular barcoding with unique molecular identifiers was used for the TCRbeta library. Each CDR3 protein gets one entry after TCRdb re-called the PCR reads with MiXCR. The sample lists about 98,000 distinct CDR3 sequences, about 5.6% seen once, with roughly 5.5% in the top ten. The source material was PBMCs, mostly from graft donor cells, sampled 60 days after TCRalphabeta/CD19-depleted stem cell transplant. The origin of the receptors is a female patient aged 2-15 years who had a stem cell transplant for Fanconi anemia, so the T cells may come from the graft donor.

This clonotype was counted ten times or more. J is TRBJ2-3 and V is TRBV11-2, with 8 bases that match TRBD2. CDR1 and CDR2 (germline): SGHAT, FQNNGV. This CDR3 is built from 17 residues. V shed 0 bases, J shed 1 base, and the junction held 6 bases outside the gene matches. CDR3 in DNA: TGTGCCAGCAGCTTAGATATTGTAGCGGGGCGCACAGATACGCAGTATTTT. Residues: CASSLDIVAGRTDTQYF.

This clonotype was detected many times. The DNA for the CDR3 is TGTGCCAGCAGCCAAGATGACCTGGACCAAGAGACCCAGTACTTC. It specifies CASSQDDLDQETQYF. V usage is TRBV3-1 and J usage is TRBJ2-5; D gene unclear. Trimming left V 0 bases short and J 0 bases short, with 8 bases between. Germline assignment: CDR1 LGHDT and CDR2 YNNKEL (reference sequence). The CDR3 has 15 amino acids.

The table lists this clonotype with a few counts. The V gene is TRBV18, the J gene TRBJ2-3, with TRBD2 identical over 11 bases. V lost 2 bases and J lost 3; bases outside the gene matches: 4. Per the germline V gene, CDR1 is KGHSH and CDR2 is LQKENI. This CDR3 is built from 16 residues. The DNA for the CDR3 is TGTGCCAGCTCACCAAAAACTAGCGGGAGAACAGATACGCAGTATTTT. Protein sequence: CASSPKTSGRTDTQYF.

This clonotype was recorded at least ten times. This chain joins TRBV5-1 and TRBJ2-7, with TRBD1 as a possible D gene (5 bases). Germline CDR1 and CDR2: SGHRS and YFSETQ. The CDR3 contains 13 residues. Trimming pared 6 bases from V and 0 bases from J, leaving 10 bases between. The CDR3 spells CASNGANSYEQYF. For the CDR3, the DNA is TGCGCCAGCAATGGGGCTAACTCCTACGAGCAGTACTTC.

At least ten counts were recorded for this clonotype. The chain is built from TRBV12-3 or TRBV12-4 and TRBJ1-1; possible D gene TRBD1, 5 bases. V shed 3 bases and J shed 11 bases, with 19 bases lying between them. The CDR3 is made up of 14 amino acids. The CDR3 DNA reads TGTGCCAGCAGTTTGCGGGAGGACACTTTGAGTGCTTTCTTT. Translating gives CASSLREDTLSAFF.

This chain connects TRBV3-1 to TRBJ2-3, with TRBD1 matching 7 bases. J lost 2 bases, V lost 4 bases, and 12 bases had no gene match. In germline, CDR1 is LGHDT, CDR2 YNNKEL (reference sequence). The CDR3 spans 17 residues. The DNA of the CDR3 is TGTGCCAGCAGCCCCATCCGGTCGAAGGGGGCCACAGATACGCAGTATTTT. Translation: CASSPIRSKGATDTQYF.

This clonotype was counted ten times or more. The chain uses TRBV7-9 and TRBJ1-1; 11 bases line up with TRBD1. The CDR3 runs 14 residues. The trim removed 9 bases at V and 5 bases at J, leaving 8 bases unmatched. CDR1 and CDR2 (germline): SEHNR, FQNEAQ (reference sequence). This CDR3 is CASSPGQGATEAFF. CDR3 sequence (DNA): TGTGCCAGTTCCCCCGGACAGGGGGCAACTGAAGCTTTCTTT.

This clonotype was recorded many times. The J gene is TRBJ2-1, the V gene TRBV12-3 or TRBV12-4, with D perhaps TRBD1 (6 bases). The CDR3 covers 16 residues. Trimming stripped 6 bases from V and 3 bases from J, with 18 bases between. The CDR3 nucleotides read TGTGCCAGCAGCTATAAACAGGGCGGTAGCTACAATGAGCAGTTCTTC. As protein: CASSYKQGGSYNEQFF.

This clonotype was found a few times. This CDR3 reads CASSELGGNTEAFF. In DNA form, the CDR3 reads TGTGCCAGCAGTGAATTGGGCGGCAACACTGAAGCTTTCTTT. The chain carries TRBV25-1 and TRBJ1-1; D is uncertain. The CDR3 is made up of 14 amino acids. V was clipped by 1 base and J by 2 bases, with 8 bases between them. CDR1 and CDR2 (germline): MGHDK, SYGVNS. Together with reference TRBV25-1 and TRBJ1-1, the CDR3 gives the full variable domain: EADIYQTPRYLVIGTGKKITLECSQTMGHDKMYWYQQDPGMELHLIHYSYGVNSTEKGDLSSESTVSRIRTEHFPLTLESARPSHTSQYLCASSELGGNTEAFFGQGTRLTVV.

The chain joins TRBV24-1 to TRBJ2-7, with a weak D call TRBD1 (5 bases). Trimming removed 5 bases from V and 5 bases from J, with 15 bases in between. The CDR3 consists of 14 residues. Germline V lookup: CDR1 KGHDR, CDR2 SFDVKD. The CDR3 coding sequence is TGTGCCACCAGTGGAAAGGGGCTTCTTGACGAGCAGTACTTC. It is translated as CATSGKGLLDEQYF.

In regard to this clonotype: In this CDR3 the conserved last residue, phenylalanine or tryptophan, is missing, so a read error is likely. J is TRBJ1-5 and V is TRBV20-1; no definite D call. CDR3 length: 16 residues. CDR1 and CDR2 from the germline V gene are DFQATT and SNEGSKA (reference sequence). With 4 bases removed from V and 6 bases from J, the gap between germline ends came to 22 bases. The CDR3 loop is CSATSGGGRRIQPQHS. The CDR3 DNA is TGCAGTGCTACTTCGGGAGGAGGCCGTCGGATTCAGCCCCAGCATTCT.

This clonotype was seen ten or more times. V usage is TRBV5-1 and J usage is TRBJ2-1, with 8 bases matching TRBD1. V lost 0 bases and J lost 7; bases outside the gene matches: 6. Germline V gene data show CDR1 as SGHRS and CDR2 as YFSETQ. The CDR3 is made up of 15 amino acids. The CDR3 nucleotides are TGCGCCAGCAGCTTGGTCGGTCAGGGGGCTAATGAGCAGTTCTTC. As protein: CASSLVGQGANEQFF.

This clonotype was recorded many times. The chain couples TRBV9 to TRBJ1-1; 10 bases align to TRBD1. V lost 0 bases to trimming and J lost 4 bases; unmatched junction nucleotides: 3. Germline V gene data show CDR1 as SGDLS and CDR2 as YYNGEE. This CDR3 region has 15 residues. In DNA, the CDR3 is TGTGCCAGCAGCGTAGAAGGGACAGGGGTCACTGAAGCTTTCTTT. Translated, it gives CASSVEGTGVTEAFF.

V is TRBV4-2 and J is TRBJ2-1; TRBD1 matches 9 bases. In germline, CDR1 is LGHNA, CDR2 YNFKEQ. Trimming removed 1 base from V and 14 bases from J; junction bases left unmatched: 15. The CDR3 covers 16 residues. DNA of the CDR3: TGTGCCAGCAGCCAAGTCCTTTTGAACCGGGACAGGGAGGAGTTCTTC. This translates into CASSQVLLNRDREEFF.

This clonotype was detected ten times or more. The chain couples TRBV9 to TRBJ2-5; D is uncertain. The CDR3 is made up of 15 amino acids. Germline loops: CDR1 SGDLS, CDR2 YYNGEE. Between the trimmed V and J ends, which lost 0 bases and 2 bases, there was a span of 11 bases. The CDR3 DNA reads as TGTGCCAGCAGCGTAGAGGTCTATGGGCAAGAGACCCAGTACTTC. Its protein product is CASSVEVYGQETQYF.

Many counts were recorded for this clonotype. CDR3 in DNA: TGTGCCAGCAGGGACTCCGGGCCCAATCAGCCCCAGCATTTT. Amino acid sequence: CASRDSGPNQPQHF. The rearrangement joins TRBV2 to TRBJ1-5; D gene uncertain. Germline CDR1 reads SNHLY; CDR2 reads FYNNEI. CDR3 size: 14 residues. V lost 6 bases and J 3 bases, leaving 12 bases between the germline ends.

This clonotype was seen ten or more times. In DNA form, the CDR3 reads TGTGCCATCAGCTCAGGTTCCACCGGGGAGCTGTTTTTT. Protein: CAISSGSTGELFF. V and J are TRBV10-3 and TRBJ2-2, with D unresolved. Trimming pared 6 bases from V and 4 bases from J, leaving 9 bases between. The CDR3 totals 13 residues. Germline CDR1 and CDR2: ENHRY and SYGVKD.

This clonotype was picked up many times. The chain recombines TRBV29-1 with TRBJ2-3; TRBD1 matches 8 bases. The CDR3 loop spans 16 amino acids. The germline V gene encodes CDR1 SQVTM and CDR2 ANQGSEA. The ends lost 4 bases at V and 2 bases at J; junction bases unmatched: 11. DNA for the CDR3: TGCAGCGTTGTTGGAAGGCCAGGGGGCCCCACAGATACGCAGTATTTT. Amino acids: CSVVGRPGGPTDTQYF.

This clonotype was counted ten times or more. The chain employs TRBV7-3 and TRBJ2-6; D is uncertain. Trimming took off 1 base at V and 2 bases at J, with 6 bases between the two ends. CDR3 size: 15 residues. Per germline, CDR1 SGHTA and CDR2 FQGTGA. CDR3 nucleotide sequence: TGTGCCAGCAGCTTAAGTGGGGCTGGGGCCAACGTCCTGACTTTC. Its translation: CASSLSGAGANVLTF.

In its sample, this clonotype was seen many times. The J gene is TRBJ2-3, the V gene TRBV5-1; D uncertain. The germline V gene has CDR1 SGHRS and CDR2 YFSETQ. Between the trimmed V and J ends, which lost 0 bases and 1 base, there was a span of 15 bases. The CDR3 contains 17 residues. CDR3 sequence (DNA): TGCGCCAGCAGCTTGGAATGGCCAATGCGCCGCACAGATACGCAGTATTTT. This translates into CASSLEWPMRRTDTQYF.

This clonotype was found many times. CDR3 amino acids: CSARLDRGPMKTQYF. The CDR3 nucleotides are TGCAGTGCTAGACTTGACAGGGGGCCTATGAAGACCCAGTACTTC. The gene calls are TRBV20-1 and TRBJ2-5; 10 bases are a match to TRBD1. The CDR3 extends over 15 amino acids. The J segment lost 6 bases and the V segment lost 2 bases, leaving 9 bases of the junction unmatched. Germline V gene data show CDR1 as DFQATT and CDR2 as SNEGSKA (reference sequence).